This paragraph covers one T cell receptor beta chain sequence. Antigen: not known. TCRbeta library construction was performed incorporating unique molecular identifiers. TCRdb redid the calling of the PCR reads with MiXCR, one entry per CDR3 protein. The sample comprises about a million distinct CDR3 sequences, about 29% of which are singletons, and 28% rests with the top ten. The sample originates from a study of T-cell reconstitution after alpha-beta-depleted transplantation in children. Trimming removed 6 bases from V and 10 bases from J, with 13 bases in between. Germline V gives CDR1 MNHEY, CDR2 SMNVEV (reference sequence). CDR3 size: 12 residues. Study-level findings and limits: Several hundred graft clones that had expanded were reportedly the source of alpha-beta T cells about two months after transplant. Surviving recipient cells, namely T cells and thymic progenitors, were the source of high day-60 TCRbeta diversity in some patients.

This sequence was found in a boy under three years old who had a stem cell transplant for SCID, so the T cells may come from the graft donor. The chain has TRBV27 and TRBJ2-1; no firm D call. The material was PBMCs, mostly from graft donor cells, obtained 360 days after TCRalphabeta/CD19-depleted stem cell transplant. The CDR3 sequence: CASSPQAEEQFF. The CDR3 nucleotides read TGTGCCAGCAGCCCCCAGGCGGAGGAGCAGTTCTTC.